A selection of T cell receptor beta chains follows, all from one sample in a study of cytomegalovirus exposure and HLA in healthy donors. Measured with immunoSEQ multiplex PCR; TCRdb has only the in-frame clones, and not every one. The table has approximately 110,000 clones, 73% seen once. What was sequenced was PBMCs. These receptors were collected from a man in his sixties in good health and CMV-seropositive. CDR3s include the opening cysteine and the closing phenylalanine or tryptophan. The D gene is left open where the match is weak. Size is stated for part of the rows, as once, few or many counts, or as a class when the clone is expanded.

>TRBJ2-1|TRBV27|-|-
TGTGCCAGCAGTTTACACGGCATGGGGGGTGTTACGGAGCAGTTCTTC
CASSLHGMGGVTEQFF
>TRBJ2-3|TRBV29-1|-|-
TGCAGCGTTGAATCGGGGGGCTTAGATACGCAGTATTTT
CSVESGGLDTQYF
>TRBJ1-1|TRBV7-9|-|-
TGTGCCAGCAGTGTGCTGTCTAAGGGGCTCACTGAAGCTTTCTTT
CASSVLSKGLTEAFF
>TRBJ2-1|TRBV2|-|TRBD1
TGTGCCAGCAGTGTCAGACAGGGCTCACTCGATGAGCAGTTCTTC
CASSVRQGSLDEQFF
>TRBJ2-3|TRBV10-3|-|-
TGTGCCATCAGTGAGGGCAGGGGGGTACCAGATACGCAGTATTTT
CAISEGRGVPDTQYF
>TRBJ2-1|TRBV7-3|-|-
TGTGCCAGCAGCTTCCACCCGGGGGTCTCCTACAATGAGCAGTTCTTC
CASSFHPGVSYNEQFF
>TRBJ2-1|TRBV5-4|-|-
TGTGCCAGCAGCTTGGGAGGGGGGGTAACCTACAATGAGCAGTTCTTC
CASSLGGGVTYNEQFF
>TRBJ2-5|TRBV7-9|few|TRBD2
TGTGCCAGCAGCTCCCCGTTCTCAGCGGGGCCCCAAGAGACCCAGTACTTC
CASSSPFSAGPQETQYF
>TRBJ2-2|TRBV7-8|-|-
TGTGCCAGCAACCCAGGTCCAGGGAATACCTTAACCGGGGAGCTGTTTTTT
CASNPGPGNTLTGELFF
>TRBJ2-3|TRBV5-6|-|-
TGTGCCAGCAGTTACAGAACAGATACGCAGTATTTT
CASSYRTDTQYF
>TRBJ1-1|TRBV6-6|-|-
TGTGCCAGCAGTTCTACGACAGCGAACACTGAAGCTTTCTTT
CASSSTTANTEAFF
>TRBJ2-7|TRBV7-6|-|-
TGTGCCAGCAGCCCGGGGCGGGACGCCTCCTACGAGCAGTACTTC
CASSPGRDASYEQYF
>TRBJ1-5|TRBV4-1|-|TRBD1
TGCGCCAGCAGCCAAGGACAGGGGGACGTACAGCCCCAGCATTTT
CASSQGQGDVQPQHF
>TRBJ1-1|TRBV30|-|-
TGTGCCCTCAGAATGAACACTGAAGCTTTCTTT
CALRMNTEAFF
>TRBJ2-7|TRBV30|-|-
TGTGCCTGGAGTCTATCCTACGAGCAGTACTTC
CAWSLSYEQYF
>TRBJ2-1|TRBV7-2|-|-
TGTGCCAGTCAAGCGTTCCGTGAGCAGTTCTTC
CASQAFREQFF
>TRBJ2-1|TRBV19|once|-
TGTGCCAGTAGTATCGCGGTCAGCTCCTACAATGAGCAGTTCTTC
CASSIAVSSYNEQFF
>TRBJ1-6|TRBV6-1|-|-
TGTGCCAGCAGTGAGGGAGGGAATTCACCCCTCCACTTT
CASSEGGNSPLHF
>TRBJ2-7|TRBV11-2|-|TRBD2
TGTGCCAGCAGTCCCCTGGCGGGGGGGACTAGCGCTAAACTCTACGAGCAGTACTTC
CASSPLAGGTSAKLYEQYF
>TRBJ1-1|TRBV5-4|-|TRBD1
TGTGCCAGCAGCATGGACAGGTTTGAGGTTGGTGAAGCTTTCTTT
CASSMDRFEVGEAFF
>TRBJ1-1|TRBV7-9|-|-
TGTGCCAGCAGCTTAGGGAGATTGGCAGGGAGGACCACTGAAGCTTTCTTT
CASSLGRLAGRTTEAFF
>TRBJ1-2|TRBV29-1|-|-
TGCAGCGTACCCCCCGTGCGCAACGTTGGTGGCTACACCTTC
CSVPPVRNVGGYTF
>TRBJ1-6|TRBV5-6|-|-
TGTGCCAGCAGCTCGGACGGGACACCCTATAATTCACCCCTCCACTTT
CASSSDGTPYNSPLHF
>TRBJ2-3|TRBV7-2|many|-
TGTGCCAGCAGCTTAGCGGGCTATACGCAGTATTTT
CASSLAGYTQYF
>TRBJ2-7|TRBV11-2|-|TRBD1
TGTGCCAGCAGCTTTGGTCCGGGACAGGGAACTTACGAGCAGTACTTC
CASSFGPGQGTYEQYF
>TRBJ1-1|TRBV19|-|-
TGTGCCAGTAGGGACAGACAAGCTTTCTTT
CASRDRQAFF
>TRBJ2-1|TRBV2|-|TRBD2
TGTGCCAGCAGTGAAGGGCTAGCGGGGGGGGGTGAGCAGTTCTTC
CASSEGLAGGGEQFF
>TRBJ1-6|TRBV6-5|-|TRBD1
TGTGCCAGCAATCCTACAGGGGCTTCACCCCTCCACTTT
CASNPTGASPLHF
>TRBJ1-5|TRBV19|-|-
TGTGCCAGTGGAAAGGTTGGGGAGGGTAATCAGCCCCAGCATTTT
CASGKVGEGNQPQHF
>TRBJ2-1|TRBV19|-|TRBD2
TGTGCCAGTAGACATTCTAGCGGGGACTACAATGAGCAGTTCTTC
CASRHSSGDYNEQFF
>TRBJ2-5|TRBV5-1|-|TRBD1
TGCGCCAGCAGCGCCTCGACAGGGTTCCAAGAGACCCAGTACTTC
CASSASTGFQETQYF
>TRBJ2-7|TRBV14|-|-
TGTGCCAGCGGATCCTTAACGGGGGAGCAGTACTTC
CASGSLTGEQYF
>TRBJ2-2|TRBV5-8|-|-
TGTGCCAGCAGCTCCTGGCAGGGAAACACCGGGGAGCTGTTTTTT
CASSSWQGNTGELFF
>TRBJ1-2|TRBV2|-|-
TGTGCCAGCAGCGAGAGCAGGGACTATGGCTACACCTTC
CASSESRDYGYTF
>TRBJ1-3|TRBV2|many|-
TGTGCCAGCAGTGCTACTGGAAACACCATATATTTT
CASSATGNTIYF
>TRBJ2-3|TRBV19|-|TRBD2
TGTGCCAGTAGTATAGGGTTAGCGGGGGTATCGGATACGCAGTATTTT
CASSIGLAGVSDTQYF
>TRBJ1-2|TRBV6-1|few|-
TGTGCCAGCAGTATGGACAGAAATTATGGCTACACCTTC
CASSMDRNYGYTF
>TRBJ2-7|TRBV6-6|few|TRBD2
TGTGCCAGCAGTTACCCGCGGGGGGCTCGGTACTTC
CASSYPRGARYF
>TRBJ2-1|TRBV2|-|TRBD2
TGTGCCAGCAGTGCGACTAGCGGGGGATTCAATGAGCAGTTCTTC
CASSATSGGFNEQFF
>TRBJ1-1|TRBV28|few|TRBD1
TGTGCCAGCAGTCTCCCGACGGACAGGGAAGCTTTCTTT
CASSLPTDREAFF
>TRBJ1-2|TRBV6-5|-|-
TGTGCCAGCAGTCCTCTCGACAGGATCTATGGCTACACCTTC
CASSPLDRIYGYTF
>TRBJ1-1|TRBV2|-|-
TGTGCCACCATAGAAAATATGAGGCGGACTGAAGCTTTCTTT
CATIENMRRTEAFF
>TRBJ2-1|TRBV7-3|-|TRBD1
TGTGCCAGCAGCCCTATGAACAGGGGTAGACACAATGAGCAGTTCTTC
CASSPMNRGRHNEQFF
>TRBJ1-6|TRBV6-1|-|TRBD1
TGTGCCAGCAGTGAAACAGGGGGAAATAATTCACCCCTCCACTTT
CASSETGGNNSPLHF
>TRBJ2-3|TRBV7-9|-|TRBD2
TGTGCCAGCAGTGGATCCGGGACTATCCAAATACGCACAGATACGCAGTATTTT
CASSGSGTIQIRTDTQYF
>TRBJ2-7|TRBV27|-|-
TGTGCTAAGTACACTCCACCGAGGTACGAGCAGTACTTC
CAKYTPPRYEQYF
>TRBJ1-4|TRBV5-1|-|-
TGCGCCAGCACCGACGGAGGGACCGAAGGTGAAAAACTGTTTTTT
CASTDGGTEGEKLFF
>TRBJ1-2|TRBV28|-|-
TGTGCCAGCAGTTTATTAGGGAGGTATGGCTACACCTTC
CASSLLGRYGYTF
>TRBJ2-3|TRBV9|few|TRBD2
TGTGCCAGCAGCCTTCGAGAGCGGGGGGTAACGCAGTATTTT
CASSLRERGVTQYF
>TRBJ2-3|TRBV4-2|-|-
TGTGCCAGCAGCCAAGATCTAGCAGGCGCGCAGTATTTT
CASSQDLAGAQYF
>TRBJ2-5|TRBV27|-|-
TGTGCCAGCAGTTTTCGCCAGGCGGGACAAGAGACCCAGTACTTC
CASSFRQAGQETQYF
>TRBJ1-2|TRBV2|-|TRBD1
TGTGCCAGCAGTGATAGGACAGGGGGAAACTATGGCTACACCTTC
CASSDRTGGNYGYTF
>TRBJ1-2|TRBV5-1|-|TRBD1
TGCGCCAGCAGCAGGGGACAGACAACTAACTATGGCTACACCTTC
CASSRGQTTNYGYTF